This T cell receptor beta chain was profiled in a study of T cell repertoires in cytomegalovirus infection. The wider study: Well-studied HLA-B-restricted epitopes and recently identified HLA-C-restricted epitopes of CMV were both used in the study. Carrying CMV and the relevant HLA type showed in public TCR beta signatures.

Study-wide findings and caveats: Clonotype analysis showed dominance of the ex vivo response by HLA-C-restricted CMV-specific TCR beta clonotypes.

TCRdb re-called the reads through MiXCR, storing one row per CDR3 protein. The repertoire holds fewer than 950,000 distinct CDR3 sequences, with less than 35% as singletons. This clonotype was counted between two and nine times. Its cognate antigen is unknown. The CDR3 totals 14 residues. V shed 3 bases and J shed 5 bases, with 14 bases lying between them. This clonotype originated in a human donor in good health (CMV status not recorded). Some clones in this sample may be carry-over from other donors' samples. V is TRBV12-3 or TRBV12-4 and J is TRBJ2-7, with D tentatively TRBD2 (6 bases). The sample here was cultured CD8+ T cells from PBMCs, taken from culture after CMV antigen stimulation. The CDR3 DNA reads TGTGCCAGCAGTTTTATGGGAGGAACTGACGAGCAGTACTTC. Translated, it gives CASSFMGGTDEQYF.